The source of this TCR beta chain is a study of cytomegalovirus exposure and HLA in healthy donors. Study overall: Samples from HLA-typed donors yielded 65 million to 90 million unique TCRs in an early data release.

The PCR made use of 60 Vbeta and 13 Jbeta primers. In the original processing: Around 80 million unique TCR beta chains, roughly 11 million of them shared, were counted by a later analysis. Method: immunoSEQ multiplex PCR; TCRdb's copy keeps in-frame clones and lacks some. That table gives V, J and clone size, and the DNA gave D and trimming. The sample records about 140,000 clones, roughly four fifths being singletons. Germline V CDR1 and CDR2: SQVTM, ANQGSEA. The CDR3 is 14 residues long. V was trimmed by 3 bases and J by 1 base, leaving 12 bases between them. Study-level findings and limits: Most TCRs appeared rarely, but some public TCRs recurred in many donors.

Note on this clone: The antigen is undetermined.

The specimen sequenced was PBMCs. V gene TRBV29-1 combines with J gene TRBJ1-1, with D possibly being TRBD1 (5 bases). The origin of this receptor is a man younger than 30 in good health and CMV-seropositive. CDR3 residues: CSVEAGWGNTEAFF. For the CDR3, the DNA is TGCAGCGTTGAGGCAGGGTGGGGGAACACTGAAGCTTTCTTT.